This T cell receptor (beta chain) was found in a study of Graves' ophthalmopathy and Graves' hyperthyroidism listed by TCRdb under 2018. Regarding the research as a whole: Hyperthyroidism was defined as stable when no progression to ophthalmopathy occurred within 18 months of follow-up. In roughly 6 hyperthyroidism patients, the T-cell repertoires found in thyroid tissue were compared with those found in blood. An independent validation cohort was composed of roughly 18 hyperthyroidism patients and around 16 patients who later progressed from hyperthyroidism to ophthalmopathy. In total, 135 blood samples were TCR-sequenced: 40 to 45 ophthalmopathy, under 80 hyperthyroidism and approximately 17 hyperthyroidism-to-ophthalmopathy patients. Once sampling was done, hyperthyroidism patients were given methimazole at a starting dose of 30 mg daily, while ophthalmopathy patients were given high-dose intravenous methylprednisolone. The study used signatures of the TCR beta repertoire to tell Graves' ophthalmopathy apart from Graves' hyperthyroidism and to predict which patients would progress to ophthalmopathy. A discovery set of about a hundred patients (under 45 ophthalmopathy, under 65 stable hyperthyroidism) was enrolled to explore V-J signatures distinguishing ophthalmopathy from hyperthyroidism. Results the study describes overall, beyond this receptor: In validation, the model predicted ophthalmopathy progression with about 71% sensitivity and around 72% specificity; approximately 12 predicted patients were CT-confirmed with GO in a median of approximately six months. Sample size was not predetermined statistically, and investigators were not blinded to group allocation. Ophthalmopathy was separated from stable hyperthyroidism by the 13-signature model with about 89% sensitivity and less than 82% specificity in cross-validation and with 80%/75% in the test set. Most expanded thyroid clonotypes with a frequency above 0.001 also appeared in blood, which suggests that blood repertoires may reflect the immune response in the thyroid.

This clonotype was observed a handful of times. Its binding antigen is unknown. There are no base qualities to consult, and no much larger clone falls within one base. TCR beta CDR3 regions were amplified from RNA transcripts for repertoire sequencing. HTBI primers and the Qiagen OneStep RT-PCR kit were used in a first-round RT-PCR, which was followed by a second-round multiplex PCR, size selection and purification. Libraries were sequenced paired-end with 100 bp reads on an Illumina HiSeq2000. The published analysis was carried out like this. SOAPnuke was used to process the reads, throwing out any read that had adapters, had uncalled bases, had a mean Phred below 15, or lacked an exact constant-primer or identifier match. High-quality paired reads were merged with COPE v1.2.5. Each unique nucleotide sequence was treated as a clonotype, and MiTCR v1.1 was used to align the clonotypes to the IMGT TRB V, D and J references. The analysis was limited to V-J combinations with a frequency above 0.0001, which together covered around 99% of the repertoires. A TCR clonal expansion and chaos score per V-J combination was defined as the ratio of F50 clonal expansion to chaos observed in the TCRdist matrix. Features were reduced by Welch's t-statistics and random forest to over ten V-J combinations, which fed a naive Bayes classifier. Thyroid-blood repertoire similarity was quantified with the Morisita-Horn index. TCRdb applied fastp at Q25 and MiXCR to the public reads, then kept only in-frame beta chains. Each CDR3 protein appears once, grouped with its most common genes and DNA. For this entry, the V and J calls and clone size follow TCRdb and not the study's own pipeline. In this sample the table shows roughly 600,000 distinct CDR3 sequences, 35% to 45% of which occur a single time. About 4.6% of the sample comes from the top ten.

Relative to germline, V is missing 1 base and J is missing 5 bases, with 21 bases of the junction outside any gene match. The CDR3 spans 22 residues, from the cysteine through the phenylalanine. Solely the CDR3 DNA is kept, with 66 bases framed from the first base. CDR1 SEHNR and CDR2 FQNEAQ were looked up in the germline V gene (reference sequence). Patients with hyperthyroidism were aged 18 to 65 years, had been newly diagnosed, and had a disease duration of less than 2 months. Patients were excluded if they had other autoimmune diseases, uncontrolled infections, pregnancy or lactation. Diagnosis relied on clinical symptoms, serum thyroxine, TRAb, thyroid ultrasound and orbital computed tomography. Trizol reagent was used to extract the total RNA, and its quality was then checked on an Agilent 2100 Bioanalyzer.

The TCR sequence derives from an adult man with Graves' hyperthyroidism. The sample was peripheral blood or thyroid tissue (not recorded which). Recombination linked TRBV7-9 to TRBJ2-5, with 14 bases in between that match TRBD2. The CDR3 region: CASSLEGTSGSPIPFSRETQYF. The base sequence is TGTGCCAGCAGCTTAGAGGGGACTAGCGGGAGCCCAATTCCGTTCTCTAGGGAGACCCAGTACTTC.